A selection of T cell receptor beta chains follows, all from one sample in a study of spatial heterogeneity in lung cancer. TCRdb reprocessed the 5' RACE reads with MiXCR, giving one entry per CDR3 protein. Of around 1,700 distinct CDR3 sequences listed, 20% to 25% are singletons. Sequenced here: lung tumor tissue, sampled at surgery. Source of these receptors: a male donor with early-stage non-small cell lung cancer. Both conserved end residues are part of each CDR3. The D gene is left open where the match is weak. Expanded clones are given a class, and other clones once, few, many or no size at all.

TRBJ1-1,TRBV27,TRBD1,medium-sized,TGTGCCAGCAGTCCCCTAGCAGGGGGCGCGGTTGAAGCTTTCTTT,CASSPLAGGAVEAFF
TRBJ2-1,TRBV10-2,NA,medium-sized,TGCGCCAGCACCCCGAGAGGGGAGCAGGAGGAGCAGTTCTTC,CASTPRGEQEEQFF
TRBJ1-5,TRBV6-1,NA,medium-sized,TGTGCCAGCAGGTCCGAAGTTTATAGCAATCAGCCCCAGCATTTT,CASRSEVYSNQPQHF
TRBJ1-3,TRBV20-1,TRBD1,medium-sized,TGCAGTGCCCGACAGGGACGATCTGGAAACACCATATATTTT,CSARQGRSGNTIYF
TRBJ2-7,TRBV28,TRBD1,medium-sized,TGTGCCAGCAGACCTCCCGGGACAGTCTACGAGCAGTACTTC,CASRPPGTVYEQYF
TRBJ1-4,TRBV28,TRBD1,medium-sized,TGTGCCAGCAGTCTAAACAGGGGGTTGTATGAAAAACTGTTTTTT,CASSLNRGLYEKLFF
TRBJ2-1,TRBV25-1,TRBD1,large,TGTGCCAGCAGTGAGGGGACAGGGGGCTACAATGAGCAGTTCTTC,CASSEGTGGYNEQFF
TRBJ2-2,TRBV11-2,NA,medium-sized,TGTGCCAGCAGCTTAGCCACGAACACCGGGGAGCTGTTTTTT,CASSLATNTGELFF
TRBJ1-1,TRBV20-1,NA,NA,TGCAGTGCTACCCCCCAGTTCCAGAACACTGAAGCTTTCTTT,CSATPQFQNTEAFF
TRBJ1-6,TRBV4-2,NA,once,TGTGCCAGCAGCCAAGGGGTGGACAAAAGCTCCTATAATTCACCCCTCCACTTT,CASSQGVDKSSYNSPLHF
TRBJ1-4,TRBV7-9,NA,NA,TGTGCCAGCAGGCCTCCCTCAAGAAGCGCTCCTAATGAAAAACTGTTTTTT,CASRPPSRSAPNEKLFF
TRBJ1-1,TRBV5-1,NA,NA,TGCGCCAGCAGCTTGGGGCAGGAGAACACTGAAGCTTTCTTT,CASSLGQENTEAFF
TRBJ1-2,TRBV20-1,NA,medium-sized,TGCAGTGCTGGCTCGGTAGGACAGTTCTATGGCTACACCTTC,CSAGSVGQFYGYTF
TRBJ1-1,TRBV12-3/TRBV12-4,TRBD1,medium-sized,TGTGCCAGCAGTTTCCCCGGGACAGGGCCCACTGAAGCTTTCTTT,CASSFPGTGPTEAFF
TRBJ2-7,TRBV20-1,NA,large,TGCAGTGCTAGAGGAGGCTGGAGCTACGAGCAGTACTTC,CSARGGWSYEQYF
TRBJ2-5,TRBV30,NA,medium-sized,TGTGCCTGGAGTGTAGGGAAAGAGACCCAGTACTTC,CAWSVGKETQYF
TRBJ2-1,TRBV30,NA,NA,TGTGCCTGGAGTCTGCTAGCCAATGAGCAGTTCTTC,CAWSLLANEQFF
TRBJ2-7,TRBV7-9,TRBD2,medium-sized,TGTGCCAGCAGCTCCTCAACTAGCGGGAGGCCCTACGAGCAGTACTTC,CASSSSTSGRPYEQYF
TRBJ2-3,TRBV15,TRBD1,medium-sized,TGTGCCACCAGCAGGGGGGGACAGGGGGAAGATACGCAGTATTTT,CATSRGGQGEDTQYF
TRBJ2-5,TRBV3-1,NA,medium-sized,TGTGCCAGCAGCCAAGATCTCGAGACCCAGTACTTC,CASSQDLETQYF
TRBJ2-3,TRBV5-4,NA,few,TGTGCCAGCAGCTTGGGCGGGGGCGCGGGCACAGATACGCAGTATTTT,CASSLGGGAGTDTQYF
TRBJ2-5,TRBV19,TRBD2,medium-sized,TGTGCCAGCGGGAGGGCCAGAGAGACCCAGTACTTC,CASGRARETQYF